The rows below give T cell receptor beta chains drawn from one sample of a study of neurological immune-mediated disorders. TCRdb processed the 5' RACE reads anew with MiXCR; each CDR3 protein has one entry. The repertoire has some 41,000 distinct CDR3 sequences, 2.5% of them found once; the top ten carry roughly an eighth. The sequenced sample consisted of PBMCs. These receptors all stem from a man younger than 40 with multiple sclerosis. Both conserved end residues are part of each CDR3. D genes are given only for firm matches. Expanded clones get a size class; other rows say once, few or many, or leave the size out.

CDR3 protein: CASSHGTTSNQPQHF; CDR3 DNA: TGTGCCAGCAGTCACGGGACAACGAGCAATCAGCCCCAGCATTTT; V gene: TRBV27; J gene: TRBJ1-5; clone size: many; D gene: NA
CDR3 protein: CASSLEWGNQPQHF; CDR3 DNA: TGCGCCAGCAGCTTGGAATGGGGCAATCAGCCCCAGCATTTT; V gene: TRBV5-1; J gene: TRBJ1-5; clone size: many; D gene: NA
CDR3 protein: CASSLSSGQAGELFF; CDR3 DNA: TGTGCCAGCAGCCTTTCTAGCGGGCAAGCCGGGGAGCTGTTTTTT; V gene: TRBV11-1; J gene: TRBJ2-2; clone size: many; D gene: TRBD2
CDR3 protein: CASSQDWDNQPQHF; CDR3 DNA: TGTGCCAGCAGCCAAGATTGGGACAATCAGCCCCAGCATTTT; V gene: TRBV4-2; J gene: TRBJ1-5; clone size: many; D gene: NA
CDR3 protein: CASSNRQLRPLHF; CDR3 DNA: TGTGCCAGCAGCAACAGACAGTTAAGGCCCCTCCACTTT; V gene: TRBV3-1; J gene: TRBJ1-6; clone size: many; D gene: NA
CDR3 protein: CASSRGGKETQYF; CDR3 DNA: TGTGCCAGCAGTCGAGGGGGGAAGGAGACCCAGTACTTC; V gene: TRBV12-3/TRBV12-4; J gene: TRBJ2-5; clone size: NA; D gene: NA
CDR3 protein: CASSGRQGGQETQYF; CDR3 DNA: TGTGCCAGCAGCGGACGACAGGGGGGGCAAGAGACCCAGTACTTC; V gene: TRBV7-9; J gene: TRBJ2-5; clone size: many; D gene: TRBD1
CDR3 protein: CATSRGGEIYEQYF; CDR3 DNA: TGTGCCACCAGCAGAGGAGGGGAGATCTACGAGCAGTACTTC; V gene: TRBV15; J gene: TRBJ2-7; clone size: many; D gene: NA
CDR3 protein: CASSGAPGLADEQFF; CDR3 DNA: TGTGCCAGCAGTGGCGCGCCGGGACTAGCGGATGAGCAGTTCTTC; V gene: TRBV12-3/TRBV12-4; J gene: TRBJ2-1; clone size: many; D gene: TRBD2
CDR3 protein: CASSIAGAGTDTQYF; CDR3 DNA: TGTGCCAGCAGTATCGCAGGAGCGGGTACAGATACGCAGTATTTT; V gene: TRBV6-2/TRBV6-3; J gene: TRBJ2-3; clone size: many; D gene: NA
CDR3 protein: CSVSFGTDSGNTIYF; CDR3 DNA: TGCAGCGTATCATTTGGGACAGACTCTGGAAACACCATATATTTT; V gene: TRBV29-1; J gene: TRBJ1-3; clone size: many; D gene: TRBD1
CDR3 protein: CASRRTGDNYGYTF; CDR3 DNA: TGTGCCAGCAGACGGACAGGGGATAACTATGGCTACACCTTC; V gene: TRBV6-5; J gene: TRBJ1-2; clone size: many; D gene: TRBD1
CDR3 protein: CASSLVPTNYEQYF; CDR3 DNA: TGTGCCAGCAGCTTAGTTCCGACCAACTACGAGCAGTACTTC; V gene: TRBV7-2; J gene: TRBJ2-7; clone size: many; D gene: NA
CDR3 protein: CASSQFGGSSYEQYF; CDR3 DNA: TGTGCCAGCAGCCAGTTTGGGGGTAGCTCCTACGAGCAGTACTTC; V gene: TRBV4-2; J gene: TRBJ2-7; clone size: many; D gene: NA
CDR3 protein: CATSDLTDEQYF; CDR3 DNA: TGTGCCACCAGTGATTTGACGGACGAGCAGTACTTC; V gene: TRBV24-1; J gene: TRBJ2-7; clone size: many; D gene: NA
CDR3 protein: CASSLGVNSPLHF; CDR3 DNA: TGTGCCAGCAGCTTAGGTGTCAATTCACCCCTCCACTTT; V gene: TRBV7-9; J gene: TRBJ1-6; clone size: many; D gene: NA
CDR3 protein: CASSFWREAYEQYF; CDR3 DNA: TGTGCCAGCAGCTTCTGGCGGGAGGCCTACGAGCAGTACTTC; V gene: TRBV7-2; J gene: TRBJ2-7; clone size: few; D gene: TRBD2
CDR3 protein: CASSPLTGGDSNQPQHF; CDR3 DNA: TGTGCCAGCAGCCCCTTGACAGGGGGGGATAGCAATCAGCCCCAGCATTTT; V gene: TRBV7-8; J gene: TRBJ1-5; clone size: many; D gene: TRBD1
CDR3 protein: CASSSSPGQHNYGYTF; CDR3 DNA: TGTGCCAGCAGCTCCTCACCGGGACAACATAACTATGGCTACACCTTC; V gene: TRBV7-9; J gene: TRBJ1-2; clone size: many; D gene: NA
CDR3 protein: CASRDGTGGRNIQYF; CDR3 DNA: TGCGCCAGCAGGGACGGGACAGGGGGCCGAAACATTCAGTACTTC; V gene: TRBV5-1; J gene: TRBJ2-4; clone size: many; D gene: TRBD1
CDR3 protein: CSARGQPNTEAFF; CDR3 DNA: TGCAGTGCTAGAGGCCAGCCAAACACTGAAGCTTTCTTT; V gene: TRBV20-1; J gene: TRBJ1-1; clone size: many; D gene: NA
CDR3 protein: CASTSRGTGDTGELFF; CDR3 DNA: TGTGCCAGCACCTCCAGGGGGACAGGGGACACCGGGGAGCTGTTTTTT; V gene: TRBV6-6; J gene: TRBJ2-2; clone size: many; D gene: TRBD1
CDR3 protein: CASSLPGDFSGNTIYF; CDR3 DNA: TGTGCCAGCAGCCTTCCTGGCGATTTCTCTGGAAACACCATATATTTT; V gene: TRBV7-9; J gene: TRBJ1-3; clone size: many; D gene: NA
CDR3 protein: CASSLATAQETQYF; CDR3 DNA: TGCGCCAGCAGCTTGGCGACAGCGCAAGAGACCCAGTACTTC; V gene: TRBV5-1; J gene: TRBJ2-5; clone size: many; D gene: NA
CDR3 protein: CASSLDGGASRFF; CDR3 DNA: TGTGCCAGCAGCTTAGATGGGGGGGCCTCCCGCTTTTTT; V gene: TRBV7-2; J gene: TRBJ1-4; clone size: NA; D gene: NA
CDR3 protein: CASTSGDSQETQYF; CDR3 DNA: TGTGCCAGCACCTCCGGGGACAGCCAAGAGACCCAGTACTTC; V gene: TRBV6-5; J gene: TRBJ2-5; clone size: many; D gene: TRBD1
CDR3 protein: CSVVWGSGAGEKLFF; CDR3 DNA: TGCAGCGTTGTGTGGGGATCGGGGGCCGGTGAAAAACTGTTTTTT; V gene: TRBV29-1; J gene: TRBJ1-4; clone size: many; D gene: NA
CDR3 protein: CSARAGTQQETQYF; CDR3 DNA: TGCAGTGCTAGGGCCGGGACACAGCAAGAGACCCAGTACTTC; V gene: TRBV20-1; J gene: TRBJ2-5; clone size: many; D gene: NA
CDR3 protein: CASSRDRRDTQYF; CDR3 DNA: TGCGCCAGCAGCAGGGACAGGAGAGATACGCAGTATTTT; V gene: TRBV5-1; J gene: TRBJ2-3; clone size: many; D gene: TRBD1
CDR3 protein: CSARDKERGAYYEQYF; CDR3 DNA: TGCAGTGCTAGAGATAAAGAGCGGGGGGCTTACTACGAGCAGTACTTC; V gene: TRBV20-1; J gene: TRBJ2-7; clone size: many; D gene: TRBD2
CDR3 protein: CASSWDGGYNEQFF; CDR3 DNA: TGCGCCAGCAGCTGGGACGGGGGATACAATGAGCAGTTCTTC; V gene: TRBV5-1; J gene: TRBJ2-1; clone size: many; D gene: NA
CDR3 protein: CASARNDRGLIEQFF; CDR3 DNA: TGTGCCAGCGCCCGGAACGACAGGGGACTTATTGAGCAGTTCTTC; V gene: TRBV7-8; J gene: TRBJ2-1; clone size: many; D gene: TRBD1
CDR3 protein: CASSPSGTVGFTF; CDR3 DNA: TGTGCCAGCAGCCCGTCCGGGACAGTAGGTTTCACCTTC; V gene: TRBV7-9; J gene: TRBJ1-2; clone size: many; D gene: TRBD1
CDR3 protein: CASSWDEGTDTQYF; CDR3 DNA: TGTGCCAGCAGTTGGGATGAAGGCACAGATACGCAGTATTTT; V gene: TRBV6-5; J gene: TRBJ2-3; clone size: many; D gene: NA
CDR3 protein: CASSPLRIGQETQYF; CDR3 DNA: TGTGCCAGCAGTCCCTTACGGATAGGGCAAGAGACCCAGTACTTC; V gene: TRBV12-3/TRBV12-4; J gene: TRBJ2-5; clone size: few; D gene: NA
CDR3 protein: CASSPESGGNDIQYF; CDR3 DNA: TGTGCCAGCAGTCCGGAATCAGGGGGCAACGACATTCAGTACTTC; V gene: TRBV6-4; J gene: TRBJ2-4; clone size: many; D gene: TRBD1
CDR3 protein: CASSPTSGGTEAFF; CDR3 DNA: TGTGCCAGCAGCCCGACCTCGGGGGGCACTGAAGCTTTCTTT; V gene: TRBV7-9; J gene: TRBJ1-1; clone size: many; D gene: NA
CDR3 protein: CASSPWDGSPGELFF; CDR3 DNA: TGTGCCAGCAGCCCCTGGGACGGAAGTCCCGGGGAGCTGTTTTTT; V gene: TRBV7-9; J gene: TRBJ2-2; clone size: many; D gene: NA
CDR3 protein: CASSLGLSSYNEQFF; CDR3 DNA: TGTGCCAGCAGTTTGGGCCTTAGCTCCTACAATGAGCAGTTCTTC; V gene: TRBV12-3/TRBV12-4; J gene: TRBJ2-1; clone size: many; D gene: NA
CDR3 protein: CASSSDRDRGYNEQFF; CDR3 DNA: TGTGCCAGCAGCTCGGACCGGGACAGGGGGTACAATGAGCAGTTCTTC; V gene: TRBV7-2; J gene: TRBJ2-1; clone size: many; D gene: TRBD1
CDR3 protein: CSARGTSGVETQYF; CDR3 DNA: TGCAGTGCTAGAGGGACTAGCGGGGTCGAGACCCAGTACTTC; V gene: TRBV20-1; J gene: TRBJ2-5; clone size: many; D gene: TRBD2
CDR3 protein: CASTPSGTGGTEAFF; CDR3 DNA: TGTGCCAGCACCCCATCCGGGACAGGGGGCACTGAAGCTTTCTTT; V gene: TRBV12-3/TRBV12-4; J gene: TRBJ1-1; clone size: many; D gene: TRBD1
CDR3 protein: CASTDETGGRADTQYF; CDR3 DNA: TGTGCCAGCACCGACGAGACAGGGGGCCGGGCAGATACGCAGTATTTT; V gene: TRBV6-6; J gene: TRBJ2-3; clone size: many; D gene: TRBD1
CDR3 protein: CSAPRTGDWNEQFF; CDR3 DNA: TGCAGTGCCCCACGGACAGGGGATTGGAATGAGCAGTTCTTC; V gene: TRBV20-1; J gene: TRBJ2-1; clone size: many; D gene: TRBD1
CDR3 protein: CSAGKGSGRIRYEQYF; CDR3 DNA: TGCAGTGCCGGCAAAGGGAGCGGGAGGATCCGCTACGAGCAGTACTTC; V gene: TRBV20-1; J gene: TRBJ2-7; clone size: many; D gene: TRBD2
CDR3 protein: CASSALGNEQFF; CDR3 DNA: TGTGCCAGCAGCGCCCTAGGTAATGAGCAGTTCTTC; V gene: TRBV9; J gene: TRBJ2-1; clone size: many; D gene: NA
CDR3 protein: CSAPRARMNTEAFF; CDR3 DNA: TGCAGTGCCCCAAGGGCCAGGATGAACACTGAAGCTTTCTTT; V gene: TRBV20-1; J gene: TRBJ1-1; clone size: many; D gene: NA